What follows are 2 T cell receptor beta chains derived from one specimen sequenced in a study of sequential checkpoint blockade in melanoma. Sample treatment: randomized to nivolumab then ipilimumab (arm A) or the reverse (arm B). Assay used: immunoSEQ multiplex PCR; TCRdb lists only in-frame clones, some missing. Of some 22,000 clones in the sample, 27% were seen once. The starting material was tumor tissue (inferred from file names), obtained from a patient given nivolumab and ipilimumab in sequence. The origin of the receptors is a human donor with melanoma.

At least ten counts were recorded for this clone. The V gene is TRBV9, the J gene TRBJ1-2; D is possibly TRBD1 (5 bases). This CDR3 has 14 amino acids. Per germline, CDR1 SGDLS and CDR2 YYNGEE. V was shortened by 0 bases and J by 4 bases, with 10 bases between the two germline ends. The CDR3 spells CASSVDGGSYGYTF. The CDR3 nucleotides read TGTGCCAGCAGCGTAGATGGGGGGTCCTATGGCTACACCTTC.

This clone qualifies as medium-sized (0.01 to 0.1%). This chain links TRBV11-3 with TRBJ1-3; D gene uncertain. Trimming cost V 4 bases and J 0 bases, with 7 bases left between them. The V gene's germline CDR1 is SGHNT and CDR2 YENEEA. The CDR3 consists of 14 residues. The CDR3 is CASSSGISGNTIYF. CDR3 bases: TGTGCCAGCAGCTCTGGAATCTCTGGAAACACCATATATTTT.